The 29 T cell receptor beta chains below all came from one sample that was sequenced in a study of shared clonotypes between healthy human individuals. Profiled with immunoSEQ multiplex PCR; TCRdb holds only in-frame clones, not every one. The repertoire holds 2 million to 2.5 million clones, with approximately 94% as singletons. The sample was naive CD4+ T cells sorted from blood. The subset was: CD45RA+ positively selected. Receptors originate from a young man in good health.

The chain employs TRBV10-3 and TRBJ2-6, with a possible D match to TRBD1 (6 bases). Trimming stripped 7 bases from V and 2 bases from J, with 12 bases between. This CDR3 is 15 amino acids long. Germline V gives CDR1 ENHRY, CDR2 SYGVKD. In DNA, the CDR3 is TGTGCCATCACCCCCGGGACAACTGGGGCCAACGTCCTGACTTTC. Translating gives CAITPGTTGANVLTF.

The CDR3 is CAISEQGNYGYTF. The CDR3 DNA sequence: TGTGCCATCAGTGAGCAGGGTAACTATGGCTACACCTTC. The chain couples TRBV10-3 to TRBJ1-2; a weak D match, TRBD1 (5 bases). Germline CDR1 and CDR2: ENHRY and SYGVKD. The CDR3 runs to 13 residues. V lost 2 bases and J 1 base, leaving 5 bases between the germline ends.

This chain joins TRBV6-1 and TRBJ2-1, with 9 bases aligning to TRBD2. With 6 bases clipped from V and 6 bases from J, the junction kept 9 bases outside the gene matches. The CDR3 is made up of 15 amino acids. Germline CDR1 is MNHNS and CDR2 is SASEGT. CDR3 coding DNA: TGTGCCAGCAGCCCCTGGCGGGAGGGGGCCAATGAGCAGTTCTTC. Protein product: CASSPWREGANEQFF.

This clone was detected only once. The CDR3 is CASSNSAGGFYEQYF. In DNA, the CDR3 is TGTGCCAGTAGTAATTCGGCAGGGGGTTTTTACGAGCAGTACTTC. The rearrangement uses TRBV19 and TRBJ2-7; 7 bases align to TRBD1. Germline trimming cut 4 bases from V and 4 bases from J; bases unmatched to any gene: 10. The CDR3 is 15 amino acids. Germline CDR1 reads LNHDA; CDR2 reads SQIVND (reference sequence). The whole variable domain, filled in from reference TRBV19 and TRBJ2-7, reads DGGITQSPKYLFRKEGQNVTLSCEQNLNHDAMYWYRQDPGQGLRLIYYSQIVNDFQKGDIAEGYSVSREKKESFPLTVTSAQKNPTAFYLCASSNSAGGFYEQYFGPGTRLTVT.

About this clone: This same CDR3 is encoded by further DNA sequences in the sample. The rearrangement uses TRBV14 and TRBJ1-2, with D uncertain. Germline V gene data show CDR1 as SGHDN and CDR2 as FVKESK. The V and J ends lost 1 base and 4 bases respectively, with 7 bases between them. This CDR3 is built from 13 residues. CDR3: CASSQGGIYGYTF. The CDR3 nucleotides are TGTGCCAGCAGCCAAGGAGGGATCTATGGCTACACCTTC.

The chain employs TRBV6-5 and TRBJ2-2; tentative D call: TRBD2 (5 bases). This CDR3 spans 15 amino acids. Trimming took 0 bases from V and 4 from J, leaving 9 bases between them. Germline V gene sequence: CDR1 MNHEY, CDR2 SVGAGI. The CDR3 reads CASSYSRASTGELFF. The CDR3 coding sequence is TGTGCCAGCAGTTACTCGAGGGCGAGCACCGGGGAGCTGTTTTTT.

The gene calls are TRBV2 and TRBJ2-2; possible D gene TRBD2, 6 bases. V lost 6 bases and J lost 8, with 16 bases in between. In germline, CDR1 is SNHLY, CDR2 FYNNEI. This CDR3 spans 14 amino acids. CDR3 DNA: TGTGCCAGCAGGCGACTAGGAGTTGGGGGGGAGCTGTTTTTT. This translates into CASRRLGVGGELFF.

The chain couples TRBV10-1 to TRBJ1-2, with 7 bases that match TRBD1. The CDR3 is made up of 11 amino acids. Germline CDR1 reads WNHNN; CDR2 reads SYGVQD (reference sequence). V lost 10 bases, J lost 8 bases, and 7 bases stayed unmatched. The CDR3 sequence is CAIPQGHGYTF. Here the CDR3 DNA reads TGCGCCATTCCACAGGGGCACGGCTACACCTTC.

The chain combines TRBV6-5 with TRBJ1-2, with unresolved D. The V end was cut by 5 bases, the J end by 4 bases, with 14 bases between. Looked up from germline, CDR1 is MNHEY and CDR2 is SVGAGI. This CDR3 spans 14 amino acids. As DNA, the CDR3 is TGTGCCAGCAGTCGCGTAGGCCGCAGCTATGGCTACACCTTC. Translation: CASSRVGRSYGYTF.

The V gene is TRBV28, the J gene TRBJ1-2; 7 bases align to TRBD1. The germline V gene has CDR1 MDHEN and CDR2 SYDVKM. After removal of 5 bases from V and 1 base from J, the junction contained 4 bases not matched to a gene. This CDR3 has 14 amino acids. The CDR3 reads CASSGTENNYGYTF. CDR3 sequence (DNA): TGTGCCAGCAGTGGGACAGAAAATAACTATGGCTACACCTTC.

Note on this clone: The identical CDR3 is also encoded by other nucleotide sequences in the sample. The DNA for the CDR3 is TGTGCCATCAGTGAGTCTGGGGGGGATCAGCCCCAGCATTTT. It yields the protein CAISESGGDQPQHF. This chain joins TRBV10-3 and TRBJ1-5, with a tentative D call TRBD1 (5 bases). Trimming left V 0 bases short and J 5 bases short, with 8 bases between. The CDR3 spans 14 residues. Germline CDR1 is ENHRY and CDR2 is SYGVKD.

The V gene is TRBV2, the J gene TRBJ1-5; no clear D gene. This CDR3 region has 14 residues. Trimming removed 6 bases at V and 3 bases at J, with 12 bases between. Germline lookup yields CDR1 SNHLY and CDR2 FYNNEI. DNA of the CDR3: TGTGCCAGCAGCATGTGGATTTCCAATCAGCCCCAGCATTTT. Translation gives CASSMWISNQPQHF.

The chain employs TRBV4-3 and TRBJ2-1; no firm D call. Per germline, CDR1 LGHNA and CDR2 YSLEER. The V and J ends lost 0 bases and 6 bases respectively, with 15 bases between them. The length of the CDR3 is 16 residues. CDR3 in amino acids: CASSQDYQTEVNEQFF. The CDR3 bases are TGCGCCAGCAGCCAAGATTATCAGACGGAAGTCAATGAGCAGTTCTTC.

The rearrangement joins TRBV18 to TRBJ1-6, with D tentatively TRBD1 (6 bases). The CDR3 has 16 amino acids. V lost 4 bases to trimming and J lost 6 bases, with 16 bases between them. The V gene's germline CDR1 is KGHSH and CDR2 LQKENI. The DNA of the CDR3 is TGTGCCAGCTCACGTAATACAGGGAGTGTTAATTCACCCCTCCACTTT. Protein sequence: CASSRNTGSVNSPLHF.

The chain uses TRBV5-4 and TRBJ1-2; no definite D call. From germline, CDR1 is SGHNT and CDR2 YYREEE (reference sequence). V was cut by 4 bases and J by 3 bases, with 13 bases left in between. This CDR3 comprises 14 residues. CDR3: CASSVYRVDYGYTF. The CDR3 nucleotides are TGTGCCAGCAGCGTCTACCGGGTTGACTATGGCTACACCTTC.

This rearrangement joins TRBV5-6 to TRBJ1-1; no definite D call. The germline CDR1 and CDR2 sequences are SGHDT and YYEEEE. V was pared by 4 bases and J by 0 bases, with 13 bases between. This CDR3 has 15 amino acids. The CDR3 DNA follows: TGTGCCAGCAGCCTCCACCGAGCCCTGAACACTGAAGCTTTCTTT. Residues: CASSLHRALNTEAFF.

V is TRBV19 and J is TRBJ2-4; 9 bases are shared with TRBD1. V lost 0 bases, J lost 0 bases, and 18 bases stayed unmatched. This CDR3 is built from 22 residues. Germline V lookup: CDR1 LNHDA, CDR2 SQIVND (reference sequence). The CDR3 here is CASSIEGQGQGHIPLAKNIQYF. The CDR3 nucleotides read TGTGCCAGTAGTATAGAAGGTCAGGGACAGGGCCATATACCTCTAGCCAAAAACATTCAGTACTTC.

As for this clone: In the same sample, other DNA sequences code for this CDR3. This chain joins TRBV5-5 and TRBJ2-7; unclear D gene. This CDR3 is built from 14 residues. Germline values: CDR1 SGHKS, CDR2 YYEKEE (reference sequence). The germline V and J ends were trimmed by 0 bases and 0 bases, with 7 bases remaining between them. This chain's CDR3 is CASSLVGTSYEQYF. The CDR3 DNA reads TGTGCCAGCAGCTTGGTTGGAACCTCCTACGAGCAGTACTTC.

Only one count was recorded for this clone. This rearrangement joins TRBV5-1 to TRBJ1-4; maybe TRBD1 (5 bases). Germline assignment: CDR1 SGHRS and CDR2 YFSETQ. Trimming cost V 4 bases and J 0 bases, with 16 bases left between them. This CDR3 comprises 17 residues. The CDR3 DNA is TGCGCCAGCAGCCCCGGGGCAGAGTACACAACTAATGAAAAACTGTTTTTT. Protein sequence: CASSPGAEYTTNEKLFF.

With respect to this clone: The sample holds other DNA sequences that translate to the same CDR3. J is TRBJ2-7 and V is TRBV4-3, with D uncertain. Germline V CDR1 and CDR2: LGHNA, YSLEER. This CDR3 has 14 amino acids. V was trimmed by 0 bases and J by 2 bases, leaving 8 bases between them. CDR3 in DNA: TGCGCCAGCAGCCAAGATAGTAGGGCCTACGAGCAGTACTTC. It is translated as CASSQDSRAYEQYF.

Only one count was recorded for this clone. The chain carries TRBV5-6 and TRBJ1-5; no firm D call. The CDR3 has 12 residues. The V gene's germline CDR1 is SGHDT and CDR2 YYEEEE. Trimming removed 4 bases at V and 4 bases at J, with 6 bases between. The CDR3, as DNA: TGTGCCAGCAGCCTACAGAATCAGCCCCAGCATTTT. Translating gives CASSLQNQPQHF. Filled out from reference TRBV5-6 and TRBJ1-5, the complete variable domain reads DAGVTQSPTHLIKTRGQQVTLRCSPKSGHDTVSWYQQALGQGPQFIFQYYEEEERQRGNFPDRFSGHQFPNYSSELNVNALLLGDSALYLCASSLQNQPQHFGDGTRLSIL.

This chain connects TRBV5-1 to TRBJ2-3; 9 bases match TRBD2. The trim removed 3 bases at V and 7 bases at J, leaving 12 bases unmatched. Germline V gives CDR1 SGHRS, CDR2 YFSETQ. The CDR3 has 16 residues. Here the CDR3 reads CASSSGTGTSLYTQYF. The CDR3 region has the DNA TGCGCCAGCAGCTCAGGGACCGGGACTAGCCTTTATACGCAGTATTTT.

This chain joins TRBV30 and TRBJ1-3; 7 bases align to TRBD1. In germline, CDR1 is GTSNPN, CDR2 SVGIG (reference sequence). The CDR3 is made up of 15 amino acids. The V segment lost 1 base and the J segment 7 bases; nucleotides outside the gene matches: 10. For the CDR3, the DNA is TGTGCCTGGAGTGCGACACAGGGGTTAGGGAACACCATATATTTT. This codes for CAWSATQGLGNTIYF.

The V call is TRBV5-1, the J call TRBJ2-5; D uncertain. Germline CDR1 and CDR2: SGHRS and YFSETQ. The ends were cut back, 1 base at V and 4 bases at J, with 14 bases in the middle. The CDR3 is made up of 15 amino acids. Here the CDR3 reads CASSLSARKAETQYF. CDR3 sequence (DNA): TGCGCCAGCAGCTTGTCGGCTAGGAAGGCAGAGACCCAGTACTTC. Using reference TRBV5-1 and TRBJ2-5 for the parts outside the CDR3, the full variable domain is KAGVTQTPRYLIKTRGQQVTLSCSPISGHRSVSWYQQTPGQGLQFLFEYFSETQRNKGNFPGRFSGRQFSNSRSEMNVSTLELGDSALYLCASSLSARKAETQYFGPGTRLLVL.

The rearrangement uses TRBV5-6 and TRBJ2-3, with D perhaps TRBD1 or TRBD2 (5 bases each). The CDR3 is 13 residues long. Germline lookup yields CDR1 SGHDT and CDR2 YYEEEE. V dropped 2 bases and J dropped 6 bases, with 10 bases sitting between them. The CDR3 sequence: CASSLRGRDTQYF. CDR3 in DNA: TGTGCCAGCAGCTTAAGGGGACGGGATACGCAGTATTTT.

This CDR3 is CASSWMYQETQYF. The DNA for the CDR3 is TGTGCCAGCAGTTGGATGTACCAAGAGACCCAGTACTTC. J is TRBJ2-5 and V is TRBV27; D remains unclear. The CDR3 sequence is 13 residues long. CDR1 is MNHEY, CDR2 SMNVEV, per germline (reference sequence). Trimming removed 4 bases from V and 0 bases from J, with 6 bases in between.

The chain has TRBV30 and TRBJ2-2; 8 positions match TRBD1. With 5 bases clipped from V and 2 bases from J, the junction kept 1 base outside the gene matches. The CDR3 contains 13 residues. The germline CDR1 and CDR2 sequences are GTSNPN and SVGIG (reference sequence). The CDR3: CAWGTGNTGELFF. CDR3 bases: TGTGCCTGGGGGACAGGTAACACCGGGGAGCTGTTTTTT.

This CDR3 is CASSLDQRETNTQYF. CDR3 nucleotides: TGTGCCAGCAGCTTAGATCAGCGGGAGACAAATACGCAGTATTTT. The chain has TRBV7-2 and TRBJ2-3; 8 nucleotides align to TRBD2. The V and J ends lost 1 base and 7 bases, in that order; junction bases with no gene match: 7. The length of the CDR3 is 15 residues. The germline V gene encodes CDR1 SGHTA and CDR2 FQGNSA.

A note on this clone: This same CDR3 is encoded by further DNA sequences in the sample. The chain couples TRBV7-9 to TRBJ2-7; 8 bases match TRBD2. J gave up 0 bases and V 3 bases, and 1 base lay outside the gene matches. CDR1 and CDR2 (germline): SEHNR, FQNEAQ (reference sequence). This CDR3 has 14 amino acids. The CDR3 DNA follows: TGTGCCAGCAGCTTGAGCGGGGGCTCCTACGAGCAGTACTTC. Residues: CASSLSGGSYEQYF.